These 6 T cell receptor beta chains share one sample of origin, sequenced in a study of human T cells and chemical hapten exposure. TCRdb re-derived calls from the RACE reads in MiXCR, one entry per CDR3 protein. The sample shows some 190,000 distinct CDR3 sequences, about 22% of them seen only once. Time point of the sample: patch test 1, 2 weeks after DPC sensitization. This sample's treatment: therapeutic diphenylcyclopropenone sensitization with weekly scalp DPC. This specimen was whole blood, taken in connection with sensitization to the hapten diphenylcyclopropenone (DPC). These TCRs come from a woman aged 50 to 60 with alopecia areata. Some clones in this sample may be carry-over from other donors' samples.

This clonotype has just a few counts. The rearrangement links TRBV10-3 to TRBJ1-3, with unresolved D. Trimming took off 6 bases at V and 2 bases at J, with 8 bases between the two ends. Germline V gene data show CDR1 as ENHRY and CDR2 as SYGVKD. CDR3 size: 13 residues. The CDR3 DNA reads as TGTGCCATCAGACCCTCAGCTGGAAACACCATATATTTT. This encodes CAIRPSAGNTIYF.

To note about this clonotype: One junction end disagrees with the germline gene, perhaps due to a read error. Here the CDR3 DNA reads TGTGCCGGCAGCCCACTAGCGGGAGCCTGGAGTGAGCAGTTCTTC. This translates into CAGSPLAGAWSEQFF. This rearrangement joins TRBV7-2 to TRBJ2-1; 11 nucleotides align to TRBD2. Germline-derived CDR1 and CDR2 are SGHTA and FQGNSA. The CDR3 loop spans 15 amino acids.

The chain uses TRBV29-1 and TRBJ1-5; 7 positions match TRBD1. The CDR3 spans 15 residues. Looked up from germline, CDR1 is SQVTM and CDR2 is ANQGSEA. V was pared by 4 bases and J by 3 bases, with 9 bases of the junction left unmatched. The CDR3 loop is CSVARAGGTNQPQHF. DNA for the CDR3: TGCAGCGTTGCCCGAGCAGGGGGGACCAATCAGCCCCAGCATTTT.

V is TRBV5-1 and J is TRBJ1-1; D gene unclear. The V end lost 0 bases, the J end lost 4 bases, and 13 bases lay between the germline ends. The V gene's germline CDR1 is SGHRS and CDR2 YFSETQ. The CDR3 consists of 15 residues. The CDR3 protein is CASSLESVRGTEAFF. The CDR3 nucleotides are TGCGCCAGCAGCTTGGAGTCCGTCCGGGGCACTGAAGCTTTCTTT.

This chain uses TRBV28 with TRBJ2-1, with 12 bases that match TRBD2. CDR1 MDHEN and CDR2 SYDVKM come from the germline V gene. Trimming took 2 bases from V and 7 from J; bases not matched to a gene: 12. The CDR3 length is 18 residues. CDR3 protein: CASSLKATGLAGKNEQFF. The DNA for the CDR3 is TGTGCCAGCAGTTTAAAGGCCACAGGACTAGCGGGAAAAAATGAGCAGTTCTTC. The full variable domain, with the rest looked up from reference TRBV28 and TRBJ2-1, is DVKVTQSSRYLVKRTGEKVFLECVQDMDHENMFWYRQDPGLGLRLIYFSYDVKMKEKGDIPEGYSVSREKKERFSLILESASTNQTSMYLCASSLKATGLAGKNEQFFGPGTRLTVL.

This clonotype was counted between two and nine times. This chain links TRBV3-1 with TRBJ2-7; D uncertain. The CDR3 is 18 residues long. Germline CDR1 and CDR2: LGHDT and YNNKEL (reference sequence). The V gene lost 0 bases and the J gene lost 6 bases, with 24 bases spanning the gap. The CDR3 DNA follows: TGTGCCAGCAGCCAAGAGCGGAACCGAACGTCTCCAAGTCGCGAGCAGTACTTC. This translates into CASSQERNRTSPSREQYF.